This passage covers 27 T cell receptor beta chains from one sample sequenced in a study of T-cell reconstitution after alpha-beta-depleted transplantation in children. It was with unique molecular identifiers that the TCRbeta library was prepared. In TCRdb, the PCR reads were re-called with MiXCR into one record per CDR3 protein. The sample yields 640,000 or so distinct CDR3 sequences, around 16% seen once. This sample comprised PBMCs from the stem cell graft donor, obtained from the stem cell graft. The source is a human donor who donated a stem cell graft to a child with acute myeloid leukemia.

This chain links TRBV27 with TRBJ2-2; possibly TRBD2 for D (6 bases). This CDR3 comprises 16 residues. V lost 4 bases, J lost 1 base, and 13 bases lay in between. Germline values: CDR1 MNHEY, CDR2 SMNVEV (reference sequence). Written as DNA, the CDR3 is TGTGCCAGCAGTTCCAGATGGGACTGGAACACCGGGGAGCTGTTTTTT. This sequence encodes CASSSRWDWNTGELFF.

This clonotype was detected ten times or more. V and J are TRBV12-3 or TRBV12-4 and TRBJ1-2; tentatively, D is TRBD1 (6 bases). With 5 bases removed from V and 2 bases from J, the gap between germline ends came to 9 bases. The CDR3 spans 13 residues. The CDR3 sequence: CASSPDRNYGYTF. CDR3 nucleotide sequence: TGTGCCAGCAGTCCCGACAGGAACTATGGCTACACCTTC.

The gene calls are TRBV20-1 and TRBJ2-1; TRBD1 matches 7 bases. There are 14 residues in the CDR3. J was trimmed by 5 bases and V by 3 bases; bases with no gene match: 7. Per germline, CDR1 DFQATT and CDR2 SNEGSKA (reference sequence). The CDR3 bases are TGCAGTGCTAGTGCCGGGACAGTAAACAATGAGCAGTTCTTC. Protein: CSASAGTVNNEQFF.

This clonotype has more than one count but fewer than ten. CDR3 region: CASSLAGRLNTGELFF. DNA of the CDR3: TGTGCCAGCAGCTTAGCGGGCAGATTGAACACCGGGGAGCTGTTTTTT. The gene calls are TRBV7-9 and TRBJ2-2; D remains ambiguous. The V gene lost 0 bases and the J gene lost 1 base, with 9 bases spanning the gap. This CDR3 spans 16 amino acids. Germline values: CDR1 SEHNR, CDR2 FQNEAQ (reference sequence).

This clonotype showed up just a few times. The chain uses TRBV15 and TRBJ2-2; D call uncertain. This CDR3 is built from 14 residues. Germline CDR1 reads LNHNV; CDR2 reads YYDKDF (reference sequence). With 1 base removed from V and 10 bases from J, the gap between germline ends came to 13 bases. Here the CDR3 DNA reads TGTGCCACCAGCAGAGGCACCGGTTTCGAGGAGCTGTTTTTT. It specifies CATSRGTGFEELFF.

This clonotype appeared once. V is TRBV27 and J is TRBJ1-2; D remains ambiguous. Germline V gene lookup returns CDR1 MNHEY and CDR2 SMNVEV (reference sequence). V was clipped by 3 bases and J by 3 bases, with 11 bases between them. This CDR3 has 14 residues. In DNA form, the CDR3 reads TGTGCCAGCAGTTTGAATAGGGAGGACTATGGCTACACCTTC. Encoded protein: CASSLNREDYGYTF.

This clonotype was recorded a few times. The chain employs TRBV4-3 and TRBJ2-2; 9 bases are a match to TRBD1. V shed 3 bases, J shed 5 bases, and the junction held 10 bases outside the gene matches. CDR3 length equals 17 residues. CDR1 LGHNA and CDR2 YSLEER come from the germline V gene. Here the CDR3 reads CASSQDRGTGRTGELFF. CDR3 DNA sequence: TGCGCCAGCAGCCAGGACAGGGGAACTGGTAGAACCGGGGAGCTGTTTTTT.

This clonotype was seen a handful of times. The chain combines TRBV29-1 with TRBJ1-4; a weak D match, TRBD1 (5 bases). V was cut by 6 bases and J by 4 bases, with 9 bases left in between. The CDR3 contains 12 residues. CDR1 SQVTM and CDR2 ANQGSEA come from the germline V gene. Here the CDR3 reads CSVQGYNEKLFF. The CDR3 coding sequence is TGCAGCGTGCAGGGTTATAATGAAAAACTGTTTTTT.

This clonotype has just a few counts. The CDR3 loop is CASSTRQAQETQYF. The CDR3, as DNA: TGTGCCAGCAGCACCAGACAGGCCCAAGAGACCCAGTACTTC. The rearrangement uses TRBV7-8 and TRBJ2-5; maybe TRBD1 (6 bases). V lost 5 bases, J lost 1 base, and 11 bases lay in between. The CDR3 runs to 14 residues. Germline CDR1 SGHVS, CDR2 FQNEAQ.

The chain is built from TRBV6-1 and TRBJ1-4, with D perhaps TRBD1 (5 bases). The V end lost 6 bases, the J end lost 7 bases, and 12 bases lay between the germline ends. The CDR3 consists of 13 residues. CDR1 and CDR2 from the germline V gene are MNHNS and SASEGT. The CDR3: CASREGRREKLFF. The CDR3 coding sequence is TGTGCCAGCAGGGAGGGGAGGCGTGAAAAACTGTTTTTT.

This sequence joins TRBV5-1 and TRBJ1-3, with D possibly matching TRBD1 (5 bases). Germline assignment: CDR1 SGHRS and CDR2 YFSETQ. V was clipped by 5 bases and J by 4 bases, with 16 bases between them. CDR3 size: 15 residues. CDR3 nucleotides: TGCGCCAGCAGTCCCTCCGGGGCTTCGGGAAACACCATATATTTT. It specifies CASSPSGASGNTIYF.

This clonotype appeared many times. Mismatch with germline at one junction end may stem from a read error. The gene calls are TRBV7-9 and TRBJ1-1, with D unresolved. Germline lookup yields CDR1 SEHNR and CDR2 FQNEAQ (reference sequence). The CDR3 has 13 amino acids. The CDR3 nucleotides are TGCGCCAGCAGCTTGTTGGGTTACACTGAAGCTTTCTTT. Translation: CASSLLGYTEAFF.

This clonotype has only a few counts. The genes are TRBV12-3 or TRBV12-4 and TRBJ2-7; 9 bases line up with TRBD2. The ends lost 3 bases at V and 0 bases at J; junction bases unmatched: 6. The CDR3 totals 16 residues. The DNA for the CDR3 is TGTGCCAGCAGTTTTAATCCTAGCGGGGTCTCCTACGAGCAGTACTTC. The encoded protein is CASSFNPSGVSYEQYF.

This chain connects TRBV11-1 to TRBJ2-3; possibly TRBD1 or TRBD2 for D (5 bases each). The CDR3 is 16 amino acids. The V end was cut by 6 bases, the J end by 5 bases, with 21 bases between. The germline V gene encodes CDR1 SGHAT and CDR2 FQDESV (reference sequence). In DNA, the CDR3 is TGTGCCAGCAGTCCCCGGACTGCGCGTGGGGGAGATACGCAGTATTTT. Translation: CASSPRTARGGDTQYF.

The CDR3: CASSLARGGAIYF. The CDR3 nucleotides are TGTGCCAGCAGCTTAGCGCGGGGGGGGGCCATATATTTT. The chain combines TRBV7-2 with TRBJ1-3; D may be TRBD1 (5 bases). Between the trimmed V and J ends, which lost 0 bases and 11 bases, there was a span of 11 bases. CDR1 and CDR2 from the germline V gene are SGHTA and FQGNSA. The CDR3 is 13 amino acids. The full variable domain, completed using reference TRBV7-2 and TRBJ1-3, is GAGVSQSPSNKVTEKGKDVELRCDPISGHTALYWYRQSLGQGLEFLIYFQGNSAPDKSGLPSDRFSAERTGGSVSTLTIQRTQQEDSAVYLCASSLARGGAIYFGEGSWLTVV.

In this sample, this clonotype turned up many times. This rearrangement joins TRBV5-6 to TRBJ2-7; 9 nucleotides line up with TRBD1. The V gene's germline CDR1 is SGHDT and CDR2 YYEEEE. V shed 4 bases and J 6 bases; nucleotides not matched to a gene: 14. The CDR3 sequence is 16 residues long. CDR3 nucleotide sequence: TGTGCCAGCAGCCCAGCCCATGGACAGGGGAAGCGCGAGCAGTACGTC. It is translated as CASSPAHGQGKREQYV.

The chain employs TRBV12-3 or TRBV12-4 and TRBJ2-7; no clear D gene. The CDR3 loop spans 16 amino acids. V shed 5 bases and J shed 0 bases, with 17 bases lying between them. This CDR3 reads CASSPLVTASSYEQYF. Here the CDR3 DNA reads TGTGCCAGCAGTCCACTGGTGACGGCTAGCTCCTACGAGCAGTACTTC.

This chain uses TRBV7-9 with TRBJ1-1; D is possibly TRBD1 (5 bases). Trimming stripped 8 bases from V and 4 bases from J, with 8 bases between. Germline V gene lookup returns CDR1 SEHNR and CDR2 FQNEAQ (reference sequence). The CDR3 loop spans 11 amino acids. The CDR3 DNA reads as TGTGCCAGCGAAGGGGCCACTGAAGCTTTCTTT. Amino acids: CASEGATEAFF.

In this sample, this clonotype turned up many times. The chain is built from TRBV10-3 and TRBJ2-1; no reliable D call. In germline, CDR1 is ENHRY, CDR2 SYGVKD. This CDR3 has 13 residues. V shed 4 bases and J shed 6 bases, with 10 bases lying between them. CDR3 in DNA: TGTGCCATCAGTGGCCCCCTCGGCAATGAGCAGTTCTTC. Residues: CAISGPLGNEQFF.

This clonotype was detected many times. The chain uses TRBV15 and TRBJ2-5, with D perhaps given as TRBD1 or TRBD2 (6 bases each). Germline CDR1 reads LNHNV; CDR2 reads YYDKDF (reference sequence). The CDR3 loop spans 16 amino acids. V gave up 4 bases and J gave up 2 bases, with 17 bases separating them. CDR3: CATSKVGGTQQETQYF. CDR3 DNA: TGTGCCACCAGCAAGGTGGGCGGGACACAACAAGAGACCCAGTACTTC.

This clonotype has more than one count but fewer than ten. The chain couples TRBV12-3 or TRBV12-4 to TRBJ2-3; the match to TRBD2 covers 7 bases. The CDR3 covers 16 residues. V was pared by 1 base and J by 1 base, with 5 bases of the junction left unmatched. The CDR3 sequence: CASSLGGSTGTDTQYF. The CDR3 DNA reads TGTGCCAGCAGTTTAGGCGGGAGCACCGGCACAGATACGCAGTATTTT.

The chain combines TRBV11-2 with TRBJ1-2, with 8 bases identical to TRBD1. Germline values: CDR1 SGHAT, CDR2 FQNNGV. This CDR3 region has 16 residues. V lost 3 bases and J lost 5; bases outside the gene matches: 11. The CDR3 sequence is CASSFGQGEENYGYTF. The CDR3 nucleotides are TGTGCCAGCAGCTTCGGACAGGGAGAGGAGAATTATGGCTACACCTTC.

This clonotype occurred a few times. The V call is TRBV12-3 or TRBV12-4, the J call TRBJ2-2; D unclear. CDR3 size: 13 residues. V was cut by 5 bases and J by 4 bases, with 8 bases left in between. The CDR3 here is CASSPSFTGELFF. CDR3 nucleotide sequence: TGTGCCAGCAGTCCCTCATTCACCGGGGAGCTGTTTTTT.

This clonotype was seen more than once but under ten times. The V gene is TRBV5-6, the J gene TRBJ2-7, with D perhaps matching TRBD1 or TRBD2 (5 bases each). The CDR3 consists of 14 residues. Germline assignment: CDR1 SGHDT and CDR2 YYEEEE. Trimming removed 1 base at V and 5 bases at J, with 13 bases between. In DNA form, the CDR3 reads TGTGCCAGCAGCTTGCTCCTCGGGACGGACGAGCAGTACTTC. Translated, it gives CASSLLLGTDEQYF. The whole variable domain, remainder taken from reference TRBV5-6 and TRBJ2-7, is DAGVTQSPTHLIKTRGQQVTLRCSPKSGHDTVSWYQQALGQGPQFIFQYYEEEERQRGNFPDRFSGHQFPNYSSELNVNALLLGDSALYLCASSLLLGTDEQYFGPGTRLTVT.

This clonotype was seen repeatedly, ten times or more. V usage is TRBV6-5 and J usage is TRBJ2-1, with 8 bases aligning to TRBD1. The CDR3 extends over 16 amino acids. The germline V gene has CDR1 MNHEY and CDR2 SVGAGI. J was trimmed by 7 bases and V by 0 bases; bases with no gene match: 8. The CDR3 region has the DNA TGTGCCAGCAGTTACTCGATGGGGGACAGGAGAAATGAGCAGTTCTTC. As protein: CASSYSMGDRRNEQFF.

This clonotype was recorded at least ten times. V and J are TRBV20-1 and TRBJ1-2; TRBD1 is a possible D gene (5 bases). Germline loops: CDR1 DFQATT, CDR2 SNEGSKA (reference sequence). The CDR3 sequence is 14 residues long. V shed 3 bases and J shed 3 bases, with 14 bases lying between them. The CDR3 spells CSASQGGRHYGYTF. The CDR3 DNA is TGCAGTGCTAGTCAGGGAGGACGGCACTATGGCTACACCTTC.

Ten or more counts support this clonotype. This sequence joins TRBV20-1 and TRBJ2-1; D is unresolved. V was trimmed by 5 bases and J by 8 bases, leaving 16 bases between them. The length of the CDR3 is 13 residues. Germline CDR1 is DFQATT and CDR2 is SNEGSKA (reference sequence). The CDR3 sequence is CSASYPADHEQFF. The CDR3 DNA follows: TGCAGTGCTTCCTACCCCGCGGATCATGAGCAGTTCTTC.